Listed below are T cell receptor beta chains from one sample, sequenced in a study of human T cells and chemical hapten exposure. Each CDR3 protein is one row after TCRdb ran MiXCR on the RACE reads. Of approximately 75,000 distinct CDR3 sequences detected, 8.5% appear once; the ten largest clones hold nearly 3.5%. The starting material was whole blood, obtained in connection with sensitization to the hapten diphenylcyclopropenone (DPC). The receptors come from a woman between 45 and 65 years old with alopecia areata. Some clones in this sample may be carry-over from other donors' samples. The CDR3 runs from the conserved cysteine through the conserved F or W. Fields, in order: J gene, D gene, clone size, CDR3 length, V gene, CDR3 DNA, CDR3 protein. A D gene is named only where the DNA matches it firmly. For some rows the clone size is stated as once, few or many, or as a class when expanded; others skip it.

>TRBJ2-6|NA|few|16|TRBV3-1
TGTGCCAGCAGCCAAGGTTCCGGGTACGGGGCCAACGTCCTGACTTTC
CASSQGSGYGANVLTF
>TRBJ1-1|TRBD1|few|15|TRBV7-9
TGTGCCAGCAGCCACAGGGGGCGGGTGAACACTGAAGCTTTCTTT
CASSHRGRVNTEAFF
>TRBJ2-7|NA|NA|15|TRBV7-2
TGTGCCAGCAGCTTAGTAGGGGGGGGCGGTTACGAGCAGTACTTC
CASSLVGGGGYEQYF
>TRBJ2-2|NA|few|14|TRBV18
TGTGCCAGCTCACGAGGACAGAACACCGGGGAGCTGTTTTTT
CASSRGQNTGELFF
>TRBJ1-1|NA|NA|13|TRBV19
TGTGCCAGTAGTATCCCAGGGGAACCGAGGGCTTTCTTT
CASSIPGEPRAFF
>TRBJ2-7|NA|few|12|TRBV20-1
TGCAGTGCTAGTAAGGACTCCTACGAGCAGTACTTC
CSASKDSYEQYF
>TRBJ1-5|TRBD1|many|15|TRBV14
TGTGCCAGCAGCCTGACAGGGTATAGCAATCAGCCCCAGCATTTT
CASSLTGYSNQPQHF
>TRBJ1-3|NA|many|14|TRBV29-1
TGCAGCGTTGGGAGTGGGAGCTCTGGAAACACCATATATTTT
CSVGSGSSGNTIYF
>TRBJ1-2|NA|NA|12|TRBV20-1
TGCAGTGCTAGTCTGTCGGATTATGGCTACACCTTC
CSASLSDYGYTF
>TRBJ1-6|NA|many|14|TRBV7-6
TGTGCCAGCAGCCGGGACGCTAATAATTCACCCCTCCACTTT
CASSRDANNSPLHF
>TRBJ1-4|NA|many|14|TRBV7-2
TGTGCCAGCAGCTCTGACGCAGCTAATGAAAAACTGTTTTTT
CASSSDAANEKLFF
>TRBJ2-5|NA|NA|15|TRBV7-2
TGTGCCAGCAGCTTGGGCGGGAACCTTCAAGAGACCCAGTACTTC
CASSLGGNLQETQYF
>TRBJ2-1|NA|many|15|TRBV27
TGTGCCAGCAGTTTGGGTCCAGGCGGCCACAATGAGCAGTTCTTC
CASSLGPGGHNEQFF
>TRBJ2-5|TRBD2|few|14|TRBV13
TGTGCCAGCAGCCCCGGGACTACCCAAGGAGCCCAGTACTTC
CASSPGTTQGAQYF
>TRBJ1-5|NA|many|15|TRBV2
TGTGCCAGCACCAGGGTCGGGGTCCGCAATCAGCCCCAGCATTTT
CASTRVGVRNQPQHF
>TRBJ2-1|NA|NA|12|TRBV20-1
TGCAGTGCCCCCTTCGGAGGGAATGAGCAGTTCTTC
CSAPFGGNEQFF
>TRBJ1-2|TRBD1|many|14|TRBV4-1
TGCGCCAGCAGCCCACAGACAGGGGACTATGGCTACACCTTC
CASSPQTGDYGYTF
>TRBJ1-6|NA|many|13|TRBV30
TGTGCCTGGAGTGCAGGGGCAAACTCACCCCTCCACTTT
CAWSAGANSPLHF
>TRBJ2-7|NA|NA|13|TRBV19
TGTGCCAGTAGCTGGGACACAAGTTACGAGCAGTACTTC
CASSWDTSYEQYF
>TRBJ1-2|NA|few|14|TRBV19
TGTGCCAGTAGTCAGGACAGATACAACTATGGCTACACCTTC
CASSQDRYNYGYTF
>TRBJ1-5|NA|NA|16|TRBV2
TGTGCCAGCAGTGCCGGCCCGGGCGATAGCAATCAGCCCCAGCATTTT
CASSAGPGDSNQPQHF
>TRBJ2-1|TRBD1|few|15|TRBV7-8
TGTGCCAGCAGCCCCTACAGGGGTCCAGGCAATGAGCAGTTCTTC
CASSPYRGPGNEQFF
>TRBJ1-6|TRBD1|many|16|TRBV20-1
TGCAGTGCTTCCAGGACAGGGTCCCAGTATAATTCACCCCTCCACTTT
CSASRTGSQYNSPLHF
>TRBJ2-3|TRBD1|NA|14|TRBV7-9
TGTGCCAGCTTGCTGGACAGGAGCACAGATACGCAGTATTTT
CASLLDRSTDTQYF
>TRBJ2-1|TRBD1|few|13|TRBV3-1
TGTGCCAGCAGCCAACGGGACAGCAATGAGCAGTTCTTC
CASSQRDSNEQFF
>TRBJ1-1|NA|NA|13|TRBV12-3/TRBV12-4
TGTGCCAGCAGTTTTATAGCGGGGGTGGAAGCTTTCTTT
CASSFIAGVEAFF
>TRBJ1-5|NA|many|16|TRBV4-2
TGTGCCAGCAGCCAAGAATGGCAGCCGAGCAATCAGCCCCAGCATTTT
CASSQEWQPSNQPQHF
>TRBJ2-6|NA|NA|14|TRBV29-1
TGCAGCGTTGAAAGAGGGAGTGGGGCCAACGTCCTGACTTTC
CSVERGSGANVLTF
>TRBJ2-1|NA|few|14|TRBV7-9
TGTGCCAGCAGCTTCGGGACCTATTACAATGAGCAGTTCTTC
CASSFGTYYNEQFF